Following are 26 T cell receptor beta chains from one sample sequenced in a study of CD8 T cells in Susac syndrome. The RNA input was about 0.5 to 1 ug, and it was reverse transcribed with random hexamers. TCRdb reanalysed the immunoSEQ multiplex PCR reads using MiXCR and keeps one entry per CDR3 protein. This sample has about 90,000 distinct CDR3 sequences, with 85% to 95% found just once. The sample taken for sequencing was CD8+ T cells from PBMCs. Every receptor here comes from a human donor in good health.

CDR3: CASAPQGFNTGELFF. The DNA for the CDR3 is TGTGCCAGCGCGCCTCAGGGGTTCAACACCGGGGAGCTGTTTTTT. J is TRBJ2-2 and V is TRBV2, with D perhaps matching TRBD1 (6 bases). Trimming took 8 bases from V and 2 from J, leaving 15 bases between them. Germline V gives CDR1 SNHLY, CDR2 FYNNEI. The CDR3 is 15 amino acids.

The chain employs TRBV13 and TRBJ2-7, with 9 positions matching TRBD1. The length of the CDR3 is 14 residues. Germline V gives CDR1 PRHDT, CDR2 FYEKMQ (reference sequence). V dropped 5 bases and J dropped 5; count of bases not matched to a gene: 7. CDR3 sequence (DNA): TGTGCCAGCAGCAACCGGGACAGGGTCCACGAGCAGTACTTC. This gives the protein CASSNRDRVHEQYF.

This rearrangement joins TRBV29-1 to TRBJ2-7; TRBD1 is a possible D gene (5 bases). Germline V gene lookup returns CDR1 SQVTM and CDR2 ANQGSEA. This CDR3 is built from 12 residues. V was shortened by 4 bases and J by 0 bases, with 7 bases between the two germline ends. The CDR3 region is CSVGQSSYEQYF. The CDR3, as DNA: TGCAGCGTTGGACAGAGCTCCTACGAGCAGTACTTC.

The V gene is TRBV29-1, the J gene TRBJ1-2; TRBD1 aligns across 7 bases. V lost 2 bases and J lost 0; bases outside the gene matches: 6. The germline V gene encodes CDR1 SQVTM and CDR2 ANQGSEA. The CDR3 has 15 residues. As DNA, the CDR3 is TGCAGCGTTGAACCCCGGGACAGTCCTAACTATGGCTACACCTTC. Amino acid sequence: CSVEPRDSPNYGYTF.

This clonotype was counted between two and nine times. The CDR3 bases are TGTGCCAGCACGCCCAGCTACGAGCAGTACTTC. It yields the protein CASTPSYEQYF. The rearrangement uses TRBV2 and TRBJ2-7; D is undetermined. The germline CDR1 and CDR2 sequences are SNHLY and FYNNEI. CDR3 size: 11 residues. V was pared by 7 bases and J by 3 bases, with 7 bases between.

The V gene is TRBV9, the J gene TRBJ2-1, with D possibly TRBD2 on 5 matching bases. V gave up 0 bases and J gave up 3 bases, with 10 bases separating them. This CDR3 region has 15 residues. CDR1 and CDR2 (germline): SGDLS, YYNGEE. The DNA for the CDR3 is TGTGCCAGCAGCGTAGGAGCTAGCAGCTACAATGAGCAGTTCTTC. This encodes CASSVGASSYNEQFF.

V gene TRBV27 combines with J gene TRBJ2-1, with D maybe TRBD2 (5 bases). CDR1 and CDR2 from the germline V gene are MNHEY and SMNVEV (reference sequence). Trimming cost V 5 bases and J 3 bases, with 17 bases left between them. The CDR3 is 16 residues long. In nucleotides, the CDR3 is TGTGCCAGCAGTACCGAGGACTTAGCTTACTACAATGAGCAGTTCTTC. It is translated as CASSTEDLAYYNEQFF.

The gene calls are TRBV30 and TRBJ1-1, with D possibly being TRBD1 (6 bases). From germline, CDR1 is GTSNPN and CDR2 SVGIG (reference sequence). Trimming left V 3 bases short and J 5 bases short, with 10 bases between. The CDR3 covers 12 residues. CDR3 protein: CAWRRGLTEAFF. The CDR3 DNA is TGTGCCTGGAGGCGGGGGCTTACTGAAGCTTTCTTT.

The DNA of the CDR3 is TGCAGCGTTGGACTAGCGGGGGAGGGTGAGCAGTTCTTC. Translating it yields CSVGLAGEGEQFF. The rearrangement joins TRBV29-1 to TRBJ2-1; TRBD2 agrees at 12 bases. Trimming took 4 bases from V and 9 from J; bases not matched to a gene: 4. The CDR3 contains 13 residues. Germline values: CDR1 SQVTM, CDR2 ANQGSEA.

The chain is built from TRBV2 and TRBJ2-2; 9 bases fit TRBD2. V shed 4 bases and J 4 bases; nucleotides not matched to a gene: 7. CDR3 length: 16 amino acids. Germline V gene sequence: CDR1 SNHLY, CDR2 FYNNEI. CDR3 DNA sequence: TGTGCCAGCAGTGGGGCTAGCGGGGACATCACCGGGGAGCTGTTTTTT. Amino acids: CASSGASGDITGELFF.

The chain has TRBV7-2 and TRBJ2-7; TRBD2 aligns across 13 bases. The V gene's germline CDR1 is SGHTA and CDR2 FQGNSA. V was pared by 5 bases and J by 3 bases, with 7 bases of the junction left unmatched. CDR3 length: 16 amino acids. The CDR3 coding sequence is TGTGCCAGCAGCGTCTACGGACTAGCGGGGGACTACGAGCAGTACTTC. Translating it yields CASSVYGLAGDYEQYF.

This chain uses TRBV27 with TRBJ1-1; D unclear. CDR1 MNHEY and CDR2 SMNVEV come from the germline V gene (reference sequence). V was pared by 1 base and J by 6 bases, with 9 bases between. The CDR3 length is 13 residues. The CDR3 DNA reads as TGTGCCAGCAGTTTATATGTGTTTTCTGAAGCTTTCTTT. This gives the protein CASSLYVFSEAFF.

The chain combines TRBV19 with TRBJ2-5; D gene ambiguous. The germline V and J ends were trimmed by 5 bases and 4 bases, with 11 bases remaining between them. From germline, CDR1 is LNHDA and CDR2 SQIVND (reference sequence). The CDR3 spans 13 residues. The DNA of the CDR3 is TGTGCCAGTAGTGACGGATGGAGAGAGACCCAGTACTTC. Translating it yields CASSDGWRETQYF.

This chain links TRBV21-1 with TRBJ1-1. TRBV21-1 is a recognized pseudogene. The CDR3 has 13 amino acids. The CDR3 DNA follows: TGTGCCAGCAGCAAAGGCCACGACACTGAAGCTTTCTTT. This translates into CASSKGHDTEAFF.

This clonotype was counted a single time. The CDR3 bases are TGCAGTGCTTCCTCGGGGACAGGGACCGCTGGGGGCTACACCTTC. Protein sequence: CSASSGTGTAGGYTF. The gene calls are TRBV20-1 and TRBJ1-2; 9 bases line up with TRBD1. Germline V gene data show CDR1 as DFQATT and CDR2 as SNEGSKA (reference sequence). V trimming: 5 bases; J trimming: 8 bases; junction bases outside the gene matches: 15. The CDR3 contains 15 residues.

CDR3 sequence (DNA): TGTGCCTGGATCGCAGGGGGCTATGGCTACACCTTC. As protein: CAWIAGGYGYTF. J is TRBJ1-2 and V is TRBV30; 7 bases line up with TRBD1. Trimming took 4 bases from V and 4 from J; bases not matched to a gene: 3. This CDR3 region has 12 residues. The germline V gene encodes CDR1 GTSNPN and CDR2 SVGIG (reference sequence).

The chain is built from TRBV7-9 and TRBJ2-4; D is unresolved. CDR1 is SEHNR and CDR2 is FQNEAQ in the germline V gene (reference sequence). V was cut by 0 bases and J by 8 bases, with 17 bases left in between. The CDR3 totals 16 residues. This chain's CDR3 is CASSLAMTLTLDIQYF. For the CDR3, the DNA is TGTGCCAGCAGCTTAGCAATGACTCTCACTTTGGACATTCAGTACTTC.

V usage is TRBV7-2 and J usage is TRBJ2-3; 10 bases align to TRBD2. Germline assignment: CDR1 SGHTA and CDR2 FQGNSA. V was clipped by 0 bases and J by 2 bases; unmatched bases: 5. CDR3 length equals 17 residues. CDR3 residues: CASSLALAGADTDTQYF. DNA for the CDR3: TGTGCCAGCAGCTTAGCTCTAGCGGGGGCCGACACAGATACGCAGTATTTT. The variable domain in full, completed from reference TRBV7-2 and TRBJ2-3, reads GAGVSQSPSNKVTEKGKDVELRCDPISGHTALYWYRQSLGQGLEFLIYFQGNSAPDKSGLPSDRFSAERTGGSVSTLTIQRTQQEDSAVYLCASSLALAGADTDTQYFGPGTRLTVL.

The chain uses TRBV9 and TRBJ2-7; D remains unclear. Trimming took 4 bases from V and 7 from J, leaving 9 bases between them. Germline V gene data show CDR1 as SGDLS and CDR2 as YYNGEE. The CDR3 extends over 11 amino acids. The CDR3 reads CASSPRTEQYF. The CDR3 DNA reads TGTGCCAGCAGCCCGCGGACGGAGCAGTACTTC. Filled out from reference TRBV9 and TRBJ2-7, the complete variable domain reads DSGVTQTPKHLITATGQRVTLRCSPRSGDLSVYWYQQSLDQGLQFLIQYYNGEERAKGNILERFSAQQFPDLHSELNLSSLELGDSALYFCASSPRTEQYFGPGTRLTVT.

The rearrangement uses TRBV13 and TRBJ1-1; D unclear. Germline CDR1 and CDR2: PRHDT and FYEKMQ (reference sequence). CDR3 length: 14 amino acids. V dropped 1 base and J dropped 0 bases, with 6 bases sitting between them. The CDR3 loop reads CASSLVDLNTEAFF. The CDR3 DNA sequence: TGTGCCAGCAGCTTAGTGGACCTGAACACTGAAGCTTTCTTT.

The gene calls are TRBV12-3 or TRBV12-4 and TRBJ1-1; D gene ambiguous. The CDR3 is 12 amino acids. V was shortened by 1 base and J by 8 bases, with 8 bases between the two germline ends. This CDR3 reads CASSLGTPEAFF. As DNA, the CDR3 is TGTGCCAGCAGTTTAGGGACGCCAGAAGCTTTCTTT.

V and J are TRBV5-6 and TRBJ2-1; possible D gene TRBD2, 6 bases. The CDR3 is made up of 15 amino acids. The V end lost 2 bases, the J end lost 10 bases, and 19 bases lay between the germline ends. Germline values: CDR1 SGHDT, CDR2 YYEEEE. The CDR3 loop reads CASSFGLREVGEQFF. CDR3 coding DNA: TGTGCCAGCAGCTTTGGACTCAGGGAGGTAGGGGAGCAGTTCTTC.

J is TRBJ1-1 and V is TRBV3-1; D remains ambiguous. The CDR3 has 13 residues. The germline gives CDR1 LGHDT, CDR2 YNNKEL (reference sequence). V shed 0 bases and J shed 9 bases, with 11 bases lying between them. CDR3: CASSQERTVQAFF. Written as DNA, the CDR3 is TGTGCCAGCAGCCAAGAACGGACGGTTCAAGCTTTCTTT.

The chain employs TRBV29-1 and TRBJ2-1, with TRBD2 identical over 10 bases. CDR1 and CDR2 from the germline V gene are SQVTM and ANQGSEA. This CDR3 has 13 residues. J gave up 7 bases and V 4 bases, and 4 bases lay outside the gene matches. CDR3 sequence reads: CSVGTSGNNEQFF. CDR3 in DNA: TGCAGCGTTGGGACTAGCGGAAATAATGAGCAGTTCTTC.

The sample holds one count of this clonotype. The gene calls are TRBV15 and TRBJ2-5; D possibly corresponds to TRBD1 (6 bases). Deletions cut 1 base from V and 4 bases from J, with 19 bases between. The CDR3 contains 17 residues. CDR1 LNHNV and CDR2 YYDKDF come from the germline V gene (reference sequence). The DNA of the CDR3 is TGTGCCACCAGCAGAGGACAGGCCAGGGCCCCTAGAGAGACCCAGTACTTC. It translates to CATSRGQARAPRETQYF.

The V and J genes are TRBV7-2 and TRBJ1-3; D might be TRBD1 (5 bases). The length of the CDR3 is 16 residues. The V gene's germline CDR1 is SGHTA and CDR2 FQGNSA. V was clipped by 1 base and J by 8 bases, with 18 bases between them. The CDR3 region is CASSLVRVGKFDTIYF. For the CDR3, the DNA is TGTGCCAGCAGCTTAGTCAGGGTGGGGAAGTTTGACACCATATATTTT.